These 7 T cell receptor beta chains were sequenced from one sample in a study of cytomegalovirus exposure and HLA in healthy donors. The study ran its PCR with 60 Vbeta and 13 Jbeta primers. TCRdb's table, derived via immunoSEQ multiplex PCR, lists solely in-frame clones and lacks some. Recorded here are roughly 40,000 clones; the top ten clones represent 1% to 1.5%. Sequenced sample: PBMCs. These receptors all stem from a man under 40 in good health and CMV-seronegative.

The J gene is TRBJ2-2, the V gene TRBV4-1; 7 nucleotides match TRBD1. Trimming removed 5 bases from V and 6 bases from J; junction bases left unmatched: 9. The CDR3 extends over 15 amino acids. CDR1 and CDR2 (germline): MGHRA, YSYEKL. The CDR3 DNA sequence: TGCGCCAGCAGCAAAGGGGTACAGGGGTCCGGGGAGCTGTTTTTT. Residues: CASSKGVQGSGELFF.

The V gene is TRBV7-2, the J gene TRBJ1-1; D may be TRBD1 (6 bases). In germline, CDR1 is SGHTA, CDR2 FQGNSA. CDR3 length: 14 amino acids. The ends were cut back, 5 bases at V and 6 bases at J, with 16 bases in the middle. This CDR3 is CASSRKTGPAEAFF. The CDR3 DNA is TGTGCCAGCAGCAGAAAGACAGGCCCCGCTGAAGCTTTCTTT.

The chain couples TRBV6-1 to TRBJ1-1; tentatively, D is TRBD1 (5 bases). Trimming removed 4 bases at V and 3 bases at J, with 12 bases between. Per germline, CDR1 MNHNS and CDR2 SASEGT. The CDR3 runs 14 residues. The CDR3 DNA reads TGTGCCAGCAGTGTTCGCGGGGGGGACACTGAAGCTTTCTTT. Its protein is CASSVRGGDTEAFF.

V is TRBV28 and J is TRBJ2-7, with TRBD1 as a possible D gene (5 bases). With 2 bases removed from V and 2 bases from J, the gap between germline ends came to 13 bases. Germline V lookup: CDR1 MDHEN, CDR2 SYDVKM. The CDR3 is 15 residues long. CDR3 nucleotide sequence: TGTGCCAGCAGTTTAAGTCAGGGAAATACCTACGAGCAGTACTTC. As protein: CASSLSQGNTYEQYF. The full variable domain, rest sourced from reference TRBV28 and TRBJ2-7, is DVKVTQSSRYLVKRTGEKVFLECVQDMDHENMFWYRQDPGLGLRLIYFSYDVKMKEKGDIPEGYSVSREKKERFSLILESASTNQTSMYLCASSLSQGNTYEQYFGPGTRLTVT.

This rearrangement joins TRBV9 to TRBJ2-7, with 10 bases identical to TRBD1. CDR3 length equals 17 residues. CDR1 is SGDLS, CDR2 YYNGEE, per germline. Trimming took 0 bases from V and 3 from J; bases not matched to a gene: 9. The CDR3 here is CASSVEGGTGADYEQYF. In DNA, the CDR3 is TGTGCCAGCAGCGTAGAAGGCGGGACAGGGGCCGACTACGAGCAGTACTTC.

The V call is TRBV30, the J call TRBJ1-1; no clear D. V was cut by 2 bases and J by 2 bases, with 9 bases left in between. CDR3 length equals 13 residues. Germline CDR1 reads GTSNPN; CDR2 reads SVGIG (reference sequence). CDR3 coding DNA: TGTGCCTGGAGTCGATCCAGTAACACTGAAGCTTTCTTT. Amino acid sequence: CAWSRSSNTEAFF.

V usage is TRBV13 and J usage is TRBJ2-7, with D unresolved. The CDR3 is made up of 11 amino acids. V dropped 5 bases and J dropped 3 bases, with 5 bases sitting between them. CDR1 is PRHDT, CDR2 FYEKMQ, per germline (reference sequence). CDR3 amino acids: CASSVIYEQYF. The DNA for the CDR3 is TGTGCCAGCAGCGTTATCTACGAGCAGTACTTC.